The clone carrying this TCR beta chain was seen a handful of times. This specimen belongs to a study of blood T cells in healthy people across ages. The J segment lost 2 bases and the V segment lost 6 bases, leaving 11 bases of the junction unmatched. This CDR3 contains 16 residues. Germline CDR1 and CDR2: SGHRS and YFSETQ. The authors ran a second PCR of about 6 to 11 cycles using a sample-barcoded 5' primer and a J-beta primer mix. TCRdb used MiXCR to reprocess the 5' RACE reads, holding one entry per CDR3 protein. This sample yields about 930,000 distinct CDR3 sequences, of which 25% to 30% are seen a single time; about 10% belongs to the top ten. This same sample was also part of a study on T cells of mothers and their children. That study reports: Healthy Caucasian mothers, a few in number, and their six children were the donors. Mothers yielded over 9.5 million CDR3 reads, children around 3.3 million each.

The specimen sequenced was blood. The clonotype comes from a woman aged 40 to 55 in good health. The chain combines TRBV5-1 with TRBJ1-2; TRBD1 matches 9 bases. CDR3: CASTASGTGPNYGYTF. In nucleotides, the CDR3 is TGCGCCAGCACCGCATCCGGGACAGGGCCGAACTATGGCTACACCTTC.